Each of the 30 T cell receptor beta chains below was sequenced from the same sample in a study of graft-versus-host responses after intestinal transplantation. Clones were sequenced by immunoSEQ multiplex PCR, and TCRdb holds only the in-frame ones, with some missing. The table shows 15,000 to 20,000 clones, with about 83% occurring only once. From the graft tissue, intraepithelial and lamina propria lymphocytes were released through processing. The source was ileum tissue, collected 584 days after intestinal transplantation. The receptor set was obtained from a human patient who received an intestinal transplant, so some T cells may come from the graft donor.

The rearrangement joins TRBV19 to TRBJ2-1, with TRBD2 matching over 7 bases. CDR3 length: 13 residues. Germline loops: CDR1 LNHDA, CDR2 SQIVND (reference sequence). J was trimmed by 10 bases and V by 6 bases; bases with no gene match: 9. The CDR3 loop reads CASSSSGGIEQFF. The CDR3 bases are TGTGCCAGTAGCTCCTCGGGGGGAATCGAGCAGTTCTTC.

This chain uses TRBV6-6 with TRBJ2-7, with 8 bases aligning to TRBD1. The length of the CDR3 is 15 residues. CDR1 and CDR2 from the germline V gene are MNHNY and SVGAGI (reference sequence). V was pared by 2 bases and J by 3 bases, with 6 bases of the junction left unmatched. CDR3 protein: CASSYRDRGGYEQYF. The CDR3 DNA is TGTGCCAGCAGTTACAGAGACAGGGGTGGCTACGAGCAGTACTTC.

The chain joins TRBV10-3 to TRBJ2-1; no clear D gene. CDR3 length: 14 residues. V was cut by 11 bases and J by 8 bases, with 22 bases left in between. CDR1 ENHRY and CDR2 SYGVKD come from the germline V gene. In DNA form, the CDR3 reads TGTGCCTCAAAGGTCGAATTAGCAGTGGATGAGCAGTTCTTC. Protein: CASKVELAVDEQFF.

The V gene is TRBV29-1, the J gene TRBJ2-1, with 10 positions matching TRBD1. The junction had 1 base not matched to a gene; V was cut back by 2 bases and J by 6 bases. The CDR3 has 13 residues. Germline lookup yields CDR1 SQVTM and CDR2 ANQGSEA. The CDR3 coding sequence is TGCAGCGTTGAAAGGACAGGGGGCAATGAGCAGTTCTTC. It yields the protein CSVERTGGNEQFF.

The chain employs TRBV11-3 and TRBJ2-5; maybe TRBD1 (6 bases). Trimming took off 3 bases at V and 0 bases at J, with 17 bases between the two ends. This CDR3 spans 17 amino acids. Germline values: CDR1 SGHNT, CDR2 YENEEA. For the CDR3, the DNA is TGTGCCAGCAGCTTTCCATACTCCGGGACAAACCAAGAGACCCAGTACTTC. It specifies CASSFPYSGTNQETQYF.

This sequence joins TRBV7-9 and TRBJ1-5; TRBD1 is a possible D gene (6 bases). Trimming removed 1 base at V and 6 bases at J, with 19 bases between. CDR1 is SEHNR, CDR2 FQNEAQ, per germline (reference sequence). The CDR3 totals 17 residues. For the CDR3, the DNA is TGTGCCAGCAGCTTAGTAGGGGGGCGAGGGTCTTCTCAGCCCCAGCATTTT. It yields the protein CASSLVGGRGSSQPQHF. The whole variable domain, remainder taken from reference TRBV7-9 and TRBJ1-5, is DTGVSQNPRHKITKRGQNVTFRCDPISEHNRLYWYRQTLGQGPEFLTYFQNEAQLEKSRLLSDRFSAERPKGSFSTLEIQRTEQGDSAMYLCASSLVGGRGSSQPQHFGDGTRLSIL.

The chain joins TRBV9 to TRBJ1-1; D call uncertain. The germline V gene encodes CDR1 SGDLS and CDR2 YYNGEE. V was cut by 3 bases and J by 4 bases, with 10 bases left in between. The CDR3 spans 13 residues. The CDR3 DNA follows: TGTGCCAGCAGCGCCAATTCGCGCACTGAAGCTTTCTTT. This gives the protein CASSANSRTEAFF.

The rearrangement links TRBV27 to TRBJ2-1, with TRBD2 as a possible D gene (5 bases). The CDR3 is made up of 15 amino acids. Trimming took 3 bases from V and 0 from J, leaving 9 bases between them. In germline, CDR1 is MNHEY, CDR2 SMNVEV (reference sequence). CDR3 sequence: CASSFRRVSYNEQFF. The CDR3 nucleotides read TGTGCCAGCAGTTTCAGGCGGGTCTCCTACAATGAGCAGTTCTTC.

The V and J genes are TRBV6-1 and TRBJ1-5; D gene ambiguous. CDR3 size: 11 residues. Trimming removed 2 bases from V and 7 bases from J, with 3 bases in between. Germline CDR1 reads MNHNS; CDR2 reads SASEGT. DNA for the CDR3: TGTGCCAGCAGTGAATGGCAGCCCCAGCATTTT. It specifies CASSEWQPQHF.

This chain joins TRBV5-6 and TRBJ1-5, with 9 bases aligning to TRBD1. Germline loops: CDR1 SGHDT, CDR2 YYEEEE. The CDR3 spans 16 residues. The trim removed 2 bases at V and 3 bases at J, leaving 6 bases unmatched. The CDR3 nucleotides read TGTGCCAGCAGCTTAGCGGGACAGGGACTCAATCAGCCCCAGCATTTT. It is translated as CASSLAGQGLNQPQHF.

This clone was detected only once. The gene calls are TRBV10-3 and TRBJ1-1, with no clear D. This CDR3 spans 13 amino acids. Trimming stripped 3 bases from V and 6 bases from J, with 11 bases between. Germline V gene lookup returns CDR1 ENHRY and CDR2 SYGVKD. The CDR3 DNA sequence: TGTGCCATCAGTGATATACTGGGAGCTGAAGCTTTCTTT. Translation: CAISDILGAEAFF.

The chain has TRBV5-1 and TRBJ2-1, with a weak D call TRBD2 (6 bases). Germline values: CDR1 SGHRS, CDR2 YFSETQ. CDR3 length: 14 residues. With 4 bases removed from V and 10 bases from J, the gap between germline ends came to 18 bases. The CDR3 DNA follows: TGCGCCAGCAGCCCCGGGACTGTTCCCAGGGAGCAGTTCTTC. Amino acids: CASSPGTVPREQFF.

The chain employs TRBV9 and TRBJ1-5; D may be TRBD1 (6 bases). Trimming took 0 bases from V and 2 from J, leaving 9 bases between them. The CDR3 runs to 15 residues. CDR1 is SGDLS, CDR2 YYNGEE, per germline. DNA of the CDR3: TGTGCCAGCAGCGTAGACGCAGGGGGCAATCAGCCCCAGCATTTT. Translated: CASSVDAGGNQPQHF.

This clone showed up just a few times. The rearrangement joins TRBV6-6 to TRBJ2-3; tentative D call: TRBD1 (6 bases). Germline assignment: CDR1 MNHNY and CDR2 SVGAGI (reference sequence). The CDR3 spans 16 residues. The V end lost 2 bases, the J end lost 6 bases, and 18 bases lay between the germline ends. The CDR3 sequence: CASSYTTGRRGDTQYF. The CDR3 region has the DNA TGTGCCAGCAGTTACACTACAGGGAGACGAGGGGATACGCAGTATTTT.

V and J are TRBV9 and TRBJ2-5; 10 bases map to TRBD1. With the DNA end fitting TRBJ2-7 better, the J assignment may be wrong. CDR3 length equals 13 residues. In germline, CDR1 is SGDLS, CDR2 YYNGEE. CDR3 bases: TGTGCCAGCAGCGGGACAGGGGGTTACGAGCAGTACTTC. Its protein is CASSGTGGYEQYF.

The chain couples TRBV6-1 to TRBJ1-1; no reliable D call. V gave up 1 base and J gave up 8 bases, with 5 bases separating them. The CDR3 has 11 amino acids. Germline V gene data show CDR1 as MNHNS and CDR2 as SASEGT. As DNA, the CDR3 is TGTGCCAGCAGTGAAGTGGTCGAAGCTTTCTTT. Amino acid sequence: CASSEVVEAFF.

The J gene is TRBJ1-1, the V gene TRBV12-5; D remains unclear. Germline V gene lookup returns CDR1 LGHNT and CDR2 FRNRAP. The V and J ends lost 4 bases and 1 base respectively, with 7 bases between them. The CDR3 extends over 13 amino acids. In DNA, the CDR3 is TGTGCTAGTGGTTCGTCCAAGAACACTGAAGCTTTCTTT. Translation: CASGSSKNTEAFF. Full variable domain (remainder filled in from reference TRBV12-5 and TRBJ1-1): DARVTQTPRHKVTEMGQEVTMRCQPILGHNTVFWYRQTMMQGLELLAYFRNRAPLDDSGMPKDRFSAEMPDATLATLKIQPSEPRDSAVYFCASGSSKNTEAFFGQGTRLTVV.

J is TRBJ1-1 and V is TRBV11-1; D unclear. The CDR3 runs to 13 residues. The V end lost 5 bases, the J end lost 0 bases, and 7 bases lay between the germline ends. Germline V gene lookup returns CDR1 SGHAT and CDR2 FQDESV (reference sequence). The CDR3 spells CASSQTVNTEAFF. Here the CDR3 DNA reads TGTGCCAGCAGCCAGACTGTGAACACTGAAGCTTTCTTT.

This clone has a handful of counts. The germline gene is not matched at one end of the junction; a read error may be the cause. The DNA of the CDR3 is TGTGCCAGCACCGGATTCAGCGGGGGGGCCTCCTTCAATGAGCAGTTCTTC. This codes for CASTGFSGGASFNEQFF. J is TRBJ2-1 and V is TRBV7-9; 10 bases match TRBD2. The CDR3 has 17 amino acids. Germline CDR1 and CDR2: SEHNR and FQNEAQ (reference sequence). The whole variable domain, remainder taken from reference TRBV7-9 and TRBJ2-1, is DTGVSQNPRHKITKRGQNVTFRCDPISEHNRLYWYRQTLGQGPEFLTYFQNEAQLEKSRLLSDRFSAERPKGSFSTLEIQRTEQGDSAMYLCASTGFSGGASFNEQFFGPGTRLTVL.

This chain links TRBV7-2 with TRBJ2-1; 9 positions agree with TRBD2. After removal of 1 base from V and 6 bases from J, the junction contained 7 bases not matched to a gene. CDR1 is SGHTA and CDR2 is FQGNSA in the germline V gene. The CDR3 length is 16 residues. The CDR3 loop is CASSLDAGGPVNEQFF. CDR3 DNA: TGTGCCAGCAGCTTAGATGCGGGGGGGCCGGTCAATGAGCAGTTCTTC.

This clone was recorded once. The same CDR3 is also encoded by other DNA sequences in this sample. The chain uses TRBV7-9 and TRBJ1-6, with 8 bases lining up with TRBD1. The CDR3 spans 16 residues. The germline V gene has CDR1 SEHNR and CDR2 FQNEAQ (reference sequence). The trim removed 5 bases at V and 7 bases at J, leaving 10 bases unmatched. The CDR3 sequence is CASSARQGPGNSPLHF. CDR3 in DNA: TGTGCCAGCAGCGCCAGACAGGGGCCCGGAAATTCACCCCTCCACTTT.

The chain is built from TRBV6-5 and TRBJ1-1; maybe TRBD1 (5 bases). In germline, CDR1 is MNHEY, CDR2 SVGAGI. The CDR3 has 16 residues. The germline V and J ends were trimmed by 0 bases and 4 bases, with 15 bases remaining between them. DNA for the CDR3: TGTGCCAGCAGTTACTCTGGGGCTTGGAGGTCCACTGAAGCTTTCTTT. Protein product: CASSYSGAWRSTEAFF.

This chain uses TRBV5-1 with TRBJ1-4, with 7 bases matching TRBD1. The CDR3 is 13 amino acids. In germline, CDR1 is SGHRS, CDR2 YFSETQ. The V segment lost 4 bases and the J segment 8 bases; nucleotides outside the gene matches: 5. The CDR3 DNA reads as TGCGCCAGCAGCGGGTGGACAGGCGAAAAACTGTTTTTT. This encodes CASSGWTGEKLFF.

V is TRBV11-2 and J is TRBJ1-3, with D uncertain. The CDR3 extends over 15 amino acids. Germline CDR1 SGHAT, CDR2 FQNNGV. V was pared by 6 bases and J by 0 bases, with 12 bases between. The CDR3 DNA reads as TGTGCCAGCAGGGTCGACGGCCTCTCTGGAAACACCATATATTTT. Translating gives CASRVDGLSGNTIYF.

V usage is TRBV5-4 and J usage is TRBJ1-2; tentative D call: TRBD1 (5 bases). V dropped 0 bases and J dropped 6 bases, with 18 bases sitting between them. Germline V gene sequence: CDR1 SGHNT, CDR2 YYREEE (reference sequence). The length of the CDR3 is 16 residues. For the CDR3, the DNA is TGTGCCAGCAGCTTGGCTGGGACCCAAGAGAGGGATGGCTACACCTTC. Residues: CASSLAGTQERDGYTF.

J is TRBJ2-3 and V is TRBV6-4; 10 bases align to TRBD2. CDR1 is MRHNA and CDR2 is SNTAGT in the germline V gene. CDR3 length equals 15 residues. After removal of 2 bases from V and 1 base from J, the junction contained 0 bases not matched to a gene. The CDR3 DNA follows: TGTGCCAGCAGTGACGGGACTAGCGGCACAGATACGCAGTATTTT. This gives the protein CASSDGTSGTDTQYF.

V and J are TRBV7-9 and TRBJ1-6; no clear D gene. With 5 bases removed from V and 10 bases from J, the gap between germline ends came to 21 bases. Germline V CDR1 and CDR2: SEHNR, FQNEAQ (reference sequence). This CDR3 has 16 amino acids. The chain's CDR3 is CASSGRADGPLSPLHF. For the CDR3, the DNA is TGTGCCAGCAGCGGGAGGGCGGATGGTCCGTTGTCACCCCTCCACTTT.

This clone was seen a handful of times. The chain carries TRBV15 and TRBJ1-5, with 7 bases lining up with TRBD1. Germline CDR1 and CDR2: LNHNV and YYDKDF (reference sequence). Losses at the gene ends were 8 bases for V and 1 base for J; bases not matched to a gene: 5. The CDR3 totals 14 residues. The CDR3 region has the DNA TGTGCCACCGAGGCAGGGGGAAGCAATCAGCCCCAGCATTTT. Translated, it gives CATEAGGSNQPQHF.

This chain links TRBV15 with TRBJ1-2; 7 nucleotides agree with TRBD1. Germline V gives CDR1 LNHNV, CDR2 YYDKDF (reference sequence). V dropped 0 bases and J dropped 8; count of bases not matched to a gene: 6. The CDR3 covers 14 residues. CDR3 in amino acids: CATSRDWTGSGYTF. The CDR3 region has the DNA TGTGCCACCAGCAGAGATTGGACAGGCAGCGGCTACACCTTC.

This chain connects TRBV5-1 to TRBJ2-7; D is unclear. The V and J ends lost 5 bases and 0 bases respectively, with 12 bases between them. The CDR3 consists of 14 residues. Germline CDR1 SGHRS, CDR2 YFSETQ. In nucleotides, the CDR3 is TGCGCCAGCAGAACTCAAGTGGGCTCCTACGAGCAGTACTTC. Protein sequence: CASRTQVGSYEQYF.